The entry below gives a single T cell receptor (beta chain) sequence along with its context. Assay: immunoSEQ multiplex PCR; the TCRdb copy retains only in-frame clones and omits some. Of about 230,000 clones in the sample, approximately 87% were seen once. This sample stems from a study of blood T cell repertoires in COVID-19. The CDR3 is 14 residues long. Trimming removed 0 bases from V and 6 bases from J, with 9 bases in between. Germline V gene lookup returns CDR1 LGHDT and CDR2 YNNKEL (reference sequence). The sample taken for sequencing was peripheral blood. The TCR originated in a woman in her sixties or seventies with active or convalescent COVID-19. The rearrangement uses TRBV3-1 (or the pseudogene TRBV3-2) and TRBJ1-5; D is uncertain. DNA for the CDR3: TGTGCCAGCAGCCAAGATCTTTCCGTTCAGCCCCAGCATTTT. Translated: CASSQDLSVQPQHF.